The 5 T cell receptor beta chains below all came from one sample that was sequenced in a study of Ad26.COV2.S vaccination and SARS-CoV-2 variants. Documented treatment: roughly 20 received Ad26.COV2.S at low or high dose, single or two shots; about five received placebo; per-sample allocation not given. Sample collection was performed on day 63 after the first vaccine or placebo injection. Assay: immunoSEQ multiplex PCR; the TCRdb copy retains only in-frame clones and omits some. Altogether roughly 300,000 clones are present, about 85% being singletons, with the ten largest covering 6.4%. Specimen: peripheral blood, collected in a trial of Ad26.COV2.S vaccine versus placebo. The receptors stem from a person aged 18-60 years who received the Ad26.COV2.S COVID-19 vaccine or a placebo.

The chain is built from TRBV7-9 and TRBJ2-7, with a tentative D call TRBD2 (5 bases). The germline V and J ends were trimmed by 4 bases and 10 bases, with 14 bases remaining between them. Germline lookup yields CDR1 SEHNR and CDR2 FQNEAQ (reference sequence). The CDR3 is 12 residues long. The CDR3 DNA reads TGTGCCAGCAGCTCAGGACTTCGAGGACAGTACTTC. Residues: CASSSGLRGQYF.

The V call is TRBV7-3, the J call TRBJ2-2, with D perhaps TRBD2 (5 bases). The CDR3 length is 15 residues. V lost 2 bases, J lost 7 bases, and 14 bases lay in between. From germline, CDR1 is SGHTA and CDR2 FQGTGA. CDR3 DNA sequence: TGTGCCAGCAGCTTAGAACTCGGACTGAACGGGGAGCTGTTTTTT. This sequence encodes CASSLELGLNGELFF.

The rearrangement links TRBV2 to TRBJ2-1; TRBD1 is a possible D gene (9 bases). Germline V gene lookup returns CDR1 SNHLY and CDR2 FYNNEI. CDR3 length: 16 residues. V was clipped by 6 bases and J by 0 bases, with 15 bases between them. CDR3 amino acids: CASSGRDRVSYNEQFF. The CDR3 nucleotides read TGTGCCAGCAGCGGGAGGGACAGGGTCTCCTACAATGAGCAGTTCTTC.

V and J are TRBV7-6 and TRBJ2-3; D possibly corresponds to TRBD2 (6 bases). Germline loops: CDR1 SGHVS, CDR2 FNYEAQ. The CDR3 has 13 residues. The germline V and J ends were trimmed by 3 bases and 6 bases, with 10 bases remaining between them. CDR3 nucleotide sequence: TGTGCCAGCAGCTTTACGAGCGGGGATACGCAGTATTTT. Protein: CASSFTSGDTQYF.

The rearrangement joins TRBV11-1 to TRBJ1-1; D not certain. The germline gives CDR1 SGHAT, CDR2 FQDESV (reference sequence). CDR3 length: 15 amino acids. Trimming removed 0 bases from V and 3 bases from J, with 11 bases in between. CDR3 region: CASSLASGMYTEAFF. The CDR3 DNA is TGTGCCAGCAGCTTAGCAAGTGGAATGTACACTGAAGCTTTCTTT.